This record covers a single T cell receptor (beta chain). The target antigen is unknown. A much larger clone sits a single nucleotide away, making a read error possible. Germline V gene lookup returns CDR1 SGHNT and CDR2 YENEEA. The CDR3 length is 15 residues. Trimming removed 5 bases from V and 7 bases from J, with 17 bases in between. Ophthalmopathy patients had moderate-to-severe active disease, CAS ≥3, NOSPECS ≥4, and disease duration under 3 months. Uncontrolled infection, other autoimmune disease, pregnancy or lactation disqualified patients from enrolment. The data stem from a study of T cells in Graves' hyperthyroidism and ophthalmopathy. From RNA transcripts, TCR beta CDR3 regions were amplified. With the HTBI primer set, the TCR CDR3 went through a first round of RT-PCR. MiXCR, run by TCRdb on the multiplex PCR reads, gives a single entry per CDR3 protein. The data show about 300,000 distinct CDR3 sequences, around a fifth seen once.

Regarding the study as a whole: Clonotypes that were expanded in thyroid above 0.001 mostly appeared in blood too. Before onset, ophthalmopathy was predicted by the model a median roughly 6.8 months earlier.

Sequenced: blood. The rearrangement uses TRBV11-3 and TRBJ2-2; tentative D call: TRBD1 (6 bases). This clonotype originated in a man aged 50 or older with Graves' ophthalmopathy. The DNA of the CDR3 is TGTGCCAGCAGCCCTACCATACAGGGCCGCGGGGAGCTGTTTTTT. Residues: CASSPTIQGRGELFF. Using reference TRBV11-3 and TRBJ2-2 for the parts outside the CDR3, the full variable domain is EAGVVQSPRYKIIEKKQPVAFWCNPISGHNTLYWYLQNLGQGPELLIRYENEEAVDDSQLPKDRFSAERLKGVDSTLKIQPAELGDSAVYLCASSPTIQGRGELFFGEGSRLTVL.